The 19 T cell receptor beta chains in this list originate from one sample, sequenced in a study of OX40 agonist ivuxolimab in advanced cancers. Produced via immunoSEQ multiplex PCR; TCRdb's table is partial and in-frame only. The table has some 73,000 clones, more than 85% seen once. Sequencing was performed on CD4+ or CD8+ T cells sorted from blood, taken in a trial of the OX40 agonist ivuxolimab. The receptors were sampled from an adult with an advanced solid tumor such as melanoma, head and neck, liver or kidney cancer.

This chain joins TRBV6-6 and TRBJ1-4; D possibly corresponds to TRBD1 (6 bases). This CDR3 contains 14 residues. Germline V gene sequence: CDR1 MNHNY, CDR2 SVGAGI (reference sequence). The V end lost 5 bases, the J end lost 8 bases, and 15 bases lay between the germline ends. The CDR3 sequence: CASSVATGNEKLFF. CDR3 coding DNA: TGTGCCAGCAGTGTAGCCACAGGGAACGAAAAACTGTTTTTT.

This rearrangement joins TRBV5-1 to TRBJ2-5, with TRBD1 identical over 10 bases. CDR1 is SGHRS and CDR2 is YFSETQ in the germline V gene. J gave up 5 bases and V 5 bases, and 12 bases lay outside the gene matches. The CDR3 is made up of 16 amino acids. The CDR3 protein is CASRESPGTGDETQYF. CDR3 sequence (DNA): TGCGCCAGCAGGGAGAGTCCCGGGACAGGGGACGAGACCCAGTACTTC.

CDR3 sequence (DNA): TGTGCCAGCAGTTTCGGTAGGGCTTCGGGGGAGCAGTACTTC. Translated: CASSFGRASGEQYF. V gene TRBV28 combines with J gene TRBJ2-7; possibly TRBD2 for D (5 bases). The CDR3 covers 14 residues. CDR1 is MDHEN and CDR2 is SYDVKM in the germline V gene. V was pared by 3 bases and J by 7 bases, with 16 bases between.

The chain carries TRBV11-3 and TRBJ2-1; the match to TRBD2 covers 13 bases. V lost 6 bases to trimming and J lost 9 bases; unmatched junction nucleotides: 8. CDR1 is SGHNT, CDR2 YENEEA, per germline. The CDR3 covers 15 residues. The CDR3 coding sequence is TGTGCCAGCAGTCCCACTAGCGGGAGGGCCACTGAGCAGTTCTTC. As protein: CASSPTSGRATEQFF.

The chain has TRBV5-1 and TRBJ1-1; 7 bases are shared with TRBD1. CDR1 and CDR2 (germline): SGHRS, YFSETQ. The CDR3 is 14 residues long. V lost 4 bases to trimming and J lost 1 base; unmatched junction nucleotides: 4. As DNA, the CDR3 is TGCGCCAGCAGCGTGACAGGGAGGAACACTGAAGCTTTCTTT. Its protein product is CASSVTGRNTEAFF.

The rearrangement links TRBV28 to TRBJ1-5; TRBD1 might be the D (5 bases). Germline CDR1 and CDR2: MDHEN and SYDVKM. This CDR3 is 16 amino acids long. With 2 bases removed from V and 8 bases from J, the gap between germline ends came to 19 bases. DNA for the CDR3: TGTGCCAGCAGTTTAGAAGATCGGGGACGCATCAAGCCCCAGCATTTT. This translates into CASSLEDRGRIKPQHF.

This sequence joins TRBV7-6 and TRBJ1-3; the D gene is possibly TRBD1 (6 bases). The V gene lost 3 bases and the J gene lost 2 bases, with 11 bases spanning the gap. The CDR3 is 15 amino acids. Germline V gene data show CDR1 as SGHVS and CDR2 as FNYEAQ. The CDR3 DNA is TGTGCCAGCAGCTTCCTCAGGGGCCCTGGAAACACCATATATTTT. This sequence encodes CASSFLRGPGNTIYF.

The rearrangement links TRBV6-5 to TRBJ2-1, with 7 bases fitting TRBD1. Per the germline V gene, CDR1 is MNHEY and CDR2 is SVGAGI. The CDR3 has 15 residues. The junction had 14 bases not matched to a gene; V was cut back by 10 bases and J by 5 bases. CDR3 amino acids: CATFSRDSIHNEQFF. The CDR3 DNA sequence: TGTGCCACCTTCAGCCGGGACAGCATCCACAATGAGCAGTTCTTC.

The chain combines TRBV27 with TRBJ1-2, with D unresolved. There are 13 residues in the CDR3. Trimming stripped 4 bases from V and 4 bases from J, with 10 bases between. The germline CDR1 and CDR2 sequences are MNHEY and SMNVEV (reference sequence). The CDR3 region has the DNA TGTGCCAGCAGTTCTTGGATGGGCTATGGCTACACCTTC. This sequence encodes CASSSWMGYGYTF.

The chain has TRBV5-4 and TRBJ1-3; D is possibly TRBD1 (5 bases). The CDR3 length is 13 residues. The V end was cut by 1 base, the J end by 3 bases, with 5 bases between. Germline-derived CDR1 and CDR2 are SGHNT and YYREEE (reference sequence). The CDR3 spells CASSLQGGNTIYF. In DNA, the CDR3 is TGTGCCAGCAGCTTGCAGGGTGGAAACACCATATATTTT.

The chain links TRBV7-8 to TRBJ1-1; 7 bases align to TRBD1. The CDR3 loop spans 12 amino acids. CDR1 is SGHVS, CDR2 FQNEAQ, per germline. V shed 1 base, J shed 10 bases, and the junction held 3 bases outside the gene matches. CDR3 coding DNA: TGTGCCAGCAGCTTAGAGGGGGCTGGAGCTTTCTTT. Encoded protein: CASSLEGAGAFF.

This clone was counted a single time. The chain uses TRBV7-9 and TRBJ2-2; perhaps TRBD1 as D (6 bases). The CDR3 extends over 14 amino acids. The germline gives CDR1 SEHNR, CDR2 FQNEAQ (reference sequence). The V end was cut by 6 bases, the J end by 3 bases, with 11 bases between. The CDR3, as DNA: TGTGCCAGCAGGGGACATCCGGACACCGGGGAGCTGTTTTTT. This gives the protein CASRGHPDTGELFF.

This clone appeared once. This chain joins TRBV28 and TRBJ2-3; D is perhaps TRBD1 or TRBD2 (6 bases each). The CDR3 covers 14 residues. Germline CDR1 reads MDHEN; CDR2 reads SYDVKM. The V end lost 5 bases, the J end lost 2 bases, and 11 bases lay between the germline ends. The CDR3 region has the DNA TGTGCCAGCAGTACAAGGGGGGCCACAGATACGCAGTATTTT. This gives the protein CASSTRGATDTQYF. The full variable domain, completed using reference TRBV28 and TRBJ2-3, is DVKVTQSSRYLVKRTGEKVFLECVQDMDHENMFWYRQDPGLGLRLIYFSYDVKMKEKGDIPEGYSVSREKKERFSLILESASTNQTSMYLCASSTRGATDTQYFGPGTRLTVL.

This chain uses TRBV27 with TRBJ1-5; D call uncertain. V lost 3 bases and J lost 2, with 20 bases in between. The CDR3 covers 18 residues. Germline CDR1 reads MNHEY; CDR2 reads SMNVEV (reference sequence). CDR3 coding DNA: TGTGCCAGCAGTTTTGTCAGAGATATCGGTTACGGCAATCAGCCCCAGCATTTT. Translated, it gives CASSFVRDIGYGNQPQHF.

The genes are TRBV6-5 and TRBJ2-3, with 7 bases matching TRBD1. J was trimmed by 5 bases and V by 6 bases; bases with no gene match: 5. The CDR3 spans 13 residues. The germline CDR1 and CDR2 sequences are MNHEY and SVGAGI. The CDR3 spells CASRRQGRDTQYF. CDR3 nucleotides: TGTGCCAGCAGGCGACAGGGACGAGATACGCAGTATTTT.

The chain is built from TRBV21-1 and TRBJ1-1. TRBV21-1 counts as a pseudogene. This CDR3 contains 16 residues. The chain's CDR3 is CASRPWGRGENTEAFF. In DNA, the CDR3 is TGTGCCAGCAGACCCTGGGGCCGAGGGGAGAACACTGAAGCTTTCTTT.

V is TRBV6-6 and J is TRBJ1-1; the D gene is possibly TRBD1 (5 bases). This CDR3 is built from 15 residues. Germline values: CDR1 MNHNY, CDR2 SVGAGI (reference sequence). The V gene lost 2 bases and the J gene lost 0 bases, with 10 bases spanning the gap. The chain's CDR3 is CASSYEAGLNTEAFF. DNA of the CDR3: TGTGCCAGCAGTTACGAGGCAGGGCTGAACACTGAAGCTTTCTTT.

V gene TRBV11-3 combines with J gene TRBJ2-7; 9 bases match TRBD2. The CDR3 sequence is 15 residues long. The germline gives CDR1 SGHNT, CDR2 YENEEA. Trimming took 5 bases from V and 6 from J; bases not matched to a gene: 11. The CDR3 loop is CASSPGAGGAGEQYF. For the CDR3, the DNA is TGTGCCAGCAGCCCCGGCGCGGGGGGGGCGGGCGAGCAGTACTTC.

CDR3 bases: TGTGCCAGCAGCCGCGGGCAGGGGCGCTCTGGGGCCAACGTCCTGACTTTC. Its translation: CASSRGQGRSGANVLTF. J is TRBJ2-6 and V is TRBV28, with a weak D call TRBD1 (6 bases). Germline lookup yields CDR1 MDHEN and CDR2 SYDVKM. The CDR3 runs 17 residues. Trimming took 6 bases from V and 0 from J, leaving 15 bases between them. Full variable domain (remainder filled in from reference TRBV28 and TRBJ2-6): DVKVTQSSRYLVKRTGEKVFLECVQDMDHENMFWYRQDPGLGLRLIYFSYDVKMKEKGDIPEGYSVSREKKERFSLILESASTNQTSMYLCASSRGQGRSGANVLTFGAGSRLTVL.